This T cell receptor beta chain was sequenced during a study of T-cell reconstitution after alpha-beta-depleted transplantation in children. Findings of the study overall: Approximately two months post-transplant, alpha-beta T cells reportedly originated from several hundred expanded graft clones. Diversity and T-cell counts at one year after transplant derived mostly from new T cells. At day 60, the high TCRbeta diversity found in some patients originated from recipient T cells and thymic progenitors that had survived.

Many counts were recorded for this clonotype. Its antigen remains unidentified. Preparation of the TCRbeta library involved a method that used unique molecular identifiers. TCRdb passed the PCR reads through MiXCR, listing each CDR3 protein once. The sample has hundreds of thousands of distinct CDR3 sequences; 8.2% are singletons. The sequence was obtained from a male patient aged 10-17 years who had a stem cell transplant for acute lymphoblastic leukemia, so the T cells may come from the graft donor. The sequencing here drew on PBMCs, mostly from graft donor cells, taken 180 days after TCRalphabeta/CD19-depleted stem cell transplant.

The CDR3 protein is CASTLSGTDTQYF. The DNA for the CDR3 is TGTGCCAGCACATTGTCGGGCACAGATACGCAGTATTTT. The V call is TRBV5-6, the J call TRBJ2-3; no firm D call. V was cut by 6 bases and J by 1 base, with 9 bases left in between. Germline-derived CDR1 and CDR2 are SGHDT and YYEEEE. This CDR3 contains 13 residues.